This note documents a single TCR delta chain sequence. The sample holds a few counts of this clone. There is no known antigen for this receptor. No clone much larger than this one lies a single base away; base qualities are absent. This sample stems from a study of Vδ1+ human thymocytes (dated by TCRdb to between 2018 and 2020). As for the study more broadly: The study characterised mRNA-level TRG and TRD CDR3 repertoires of highly purified Vdelta1+ thymocytes from young children as a data resource. Validation of the multiplex-based CDR3 amplicon strategy against 5'RACE-based CDR3 amplicon generation methods had been performed previously. Results and caveats for the whole study, not just this receptor: The authors advised highly purified populations and single-cell validation, since unexpected Vdelta2 sequences could cause misinterpretation of bulk repertoire data. Even though sort purity was high, roughly 20% of thymic TRD sequences were Vdelta2 (and few were Vdelta3), which was not the case for the peripheral blood Vdelta1+ controls. The thymic TRG and TRD repertoires appeared highly polyclonal, with Gaussian CDR3 length distributions, in contrast to the oligoclonal repertoires of peripheral blood. Donors shared many TRG clonotypes (up to roughly 6.9x10^3), but TRD repertoires were essentially private, with at most 120 shared. Because no clustering by age or sex was seen, donors were not stratified by age or sex in the analyses.

RNA extraction was carried out with the RNeasy mini kit, and reverse transcription was then done using Superscript III. CDR3 amplicons were produced by multiplex PCR using pooled V-gene forward primers and a constant-region reverse primer with Illumina adaptor overhangs. Amplicons were gel-purified, then indexed with Nextera index primers over eight extra PCR cycles and purified with AMPure XP beads. Sequencing of libraries was performed on an Illumina MiSeq using paired-end 250 bp reads, dual indexing and an approximately 22% PhiX spike-in. As for the original processing: Reads were quality checked with FastQC, and TRG read pairs were merged with ea-utils fastq-join. Annotation of sequences was performed with IMGT/HighV-QUEST, only productive sequences with unambiguous V-gene assignment were retained, and clonotypes were defined by identical CDR3 sequence. For downstream analysis, VDJtools 1.1.1, tcR 2.2.3, Treemap and vegan Shannon diversity in R 3.4.4 were used. TCRdb reanalyzed the public reads with the CATT caller, and identical DNA sequences were merged afterwards. These V and J calls are TCRdb output, not the study's own analysis. Counted in this sample were some 27,000 delta-chain clones; around 7.4% of them appeared once. The leading ten clones occupy 0.8% to 1% of the sample.

The CDR3 numbers 17 residues from cysteine through phenylalanine. The DNA shown is the 51-base CDR3, in frame from base 1. CDR1 TSWWSYY and CDR2 QGS were looked up in the germline V gene. The junction carries 14 bases between V and J, which are trimmed by 0 bases and 0 bases respectively. Thymic samples were depleted of alphabeta T cells, then CD3+ TCRVdelta1+ TCRVdelta2- thymocytes were FACS-sorted. Sorted Vdelta1+ thymocyte purity ranged from roughly 97% to 99.6%. Thymic specimens came from several paediatric patients undergoing corrective cardiac surgery, aged from roughly 5 days to 15 months. Thymic tissue was dispersed, and mononuclear cells were isolated on a Histopaque-1077 density gradient. For staining, the antibodies used were anti-TCRVdelta1 clone TS8.2, anti-TCRVdelta2 clone B6, anti-CD3 clone HIT3a and anti-TCRalphabeta clone IP26.

The TCR comes from a girl in the first two years of life who had congenital heart surgery. The sample taken for sequencing was Vdelta1+ gamma-delta thymocytes from the thymus. Taken with the paper, the label for cell subset or site translates to: FACS-sorted CD3+ TCRalphabeta- TCRVdelta1+ TCRVdelta2- thymocytes. Rearrangement joined TRDV1 to TRDJ1, with an unclear D gene assignment. The nucleotides are TGTGCTCTTGGGGAACTAAAAGGCCCAGACGACACCGATAAACTCATCTTT. The resulting protein is CALGELKGPDDTDKLIF.